The clone carrying this T cell receptor beta chain has more than one count but fewer than ten. Germline V gene lookup returns CDR1 DFQATT and CDR2 SNEGSKA (reference sequence). The CDR3 is 15 amino acids. The V and J ends lost 0 bases and 2 bases respectively, with 10 bases between them. Using its own MiXCR run on the RACE reads, TCRdb lists one record per CDR3 protein. The sample carries some 360,000 distinct CDR3 sequences, approximately 5.1% recorded once. This sample is drawn from a study of human T cells and chemical hapten exposure. Study-wide background: Small volume differences among pooled libraries mainly caused per-sample TCR yield variation.

The time point is: pre-sensitization, week 0. Treatment described: therapeutic diphenylcyclopropenone sensitization with weekly scalp DPC. Before extraction, the whole blood was not fractionated, and total RNA was taken from it. Sequences were derived from whole blood, sampled in connection with sensitization to the hapten diphenylcyclopropenone (DPC). The V call is TRBV20-1, the J call TRBJ2-2, with D possibly called TRBD1 or TRBD2 (5 bases each). The TCR sequence derives from a woman aged 50 to 60 with alopecia areata. Some clones in this sample may be carry-over from other donors' samples. Written as DNA, the CDR3 is TGCAGTGCTAGAGAGGGGGTCTCAAACACCGGGGAGCTGTTTTTT. It encodes CSAREGVSNTGELFF.